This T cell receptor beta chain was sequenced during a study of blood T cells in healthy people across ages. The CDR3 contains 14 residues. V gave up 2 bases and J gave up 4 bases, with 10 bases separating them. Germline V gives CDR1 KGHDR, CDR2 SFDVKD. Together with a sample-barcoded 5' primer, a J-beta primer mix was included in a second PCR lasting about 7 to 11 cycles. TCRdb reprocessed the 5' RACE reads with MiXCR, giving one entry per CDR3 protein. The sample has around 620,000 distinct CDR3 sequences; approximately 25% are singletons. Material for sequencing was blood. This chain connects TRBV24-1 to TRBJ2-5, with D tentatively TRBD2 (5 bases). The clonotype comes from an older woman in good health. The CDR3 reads CATSDSGERETQYF. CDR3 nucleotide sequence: TGTGCCACCAGTGATTCCGGGGAAAGAGAGACCCAGTACTTC.